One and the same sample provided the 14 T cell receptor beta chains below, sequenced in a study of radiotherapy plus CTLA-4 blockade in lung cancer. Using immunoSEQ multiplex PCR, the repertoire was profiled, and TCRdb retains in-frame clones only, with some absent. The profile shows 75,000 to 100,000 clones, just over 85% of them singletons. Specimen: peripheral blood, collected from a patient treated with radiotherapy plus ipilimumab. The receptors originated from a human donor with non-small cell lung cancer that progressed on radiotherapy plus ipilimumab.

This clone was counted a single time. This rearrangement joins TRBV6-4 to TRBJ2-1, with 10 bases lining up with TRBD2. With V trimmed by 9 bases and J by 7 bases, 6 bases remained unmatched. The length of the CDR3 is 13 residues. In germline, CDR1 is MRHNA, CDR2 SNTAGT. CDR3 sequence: CARIGLAVNEQFF. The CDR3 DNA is TGTGCCAGGATTGGACTAGCGGTAAATGAGCAGTTCTTC.

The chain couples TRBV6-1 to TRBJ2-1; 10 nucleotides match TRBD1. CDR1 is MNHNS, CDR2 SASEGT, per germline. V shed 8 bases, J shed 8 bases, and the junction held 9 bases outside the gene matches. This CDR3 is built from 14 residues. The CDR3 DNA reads TGTGCCAGCTCGGGGACAGGGGCAGGCGATGAGCAGTTCTTC. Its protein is CASSGTGAGDEQFF.

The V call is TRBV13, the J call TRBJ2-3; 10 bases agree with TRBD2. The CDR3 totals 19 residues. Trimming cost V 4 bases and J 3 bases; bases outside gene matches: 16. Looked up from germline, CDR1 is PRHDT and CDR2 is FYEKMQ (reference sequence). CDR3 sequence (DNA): TGTGCCAGCAGCTCCGAAGGACTAGCGGAAGGGTTTGGGACAGATACGCAGTATTTT. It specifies CASSSEGLAEGFGTDTQYF.

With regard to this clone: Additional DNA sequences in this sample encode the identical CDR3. CDR3 sequence: CASSDRGDQPQHF. CDR3 coding DNA: TGTGCCAGCAGTGACAGGGGTGATCAGCCCCAGCATTTT. The chain carries TRBV6-1 and TRBJ1-5; a possible D gene is TRBD1 (6 bases). CDR1 and CDR2 (germline): MNHNS, SASEGT. The CDR3 is 13 amino acids. V was trimmed by 3 bases and J by 5 bases, leaving 8 bases between them.

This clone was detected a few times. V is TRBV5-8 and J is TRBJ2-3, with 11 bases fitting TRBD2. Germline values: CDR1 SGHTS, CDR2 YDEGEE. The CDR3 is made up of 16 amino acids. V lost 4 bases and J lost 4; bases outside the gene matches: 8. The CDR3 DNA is TGTGCCAGCAGCCCGACTAGCGGGAAGGAGGCAGATACGCAGTATTTT. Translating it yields CASSPTSGKEADTQYF.

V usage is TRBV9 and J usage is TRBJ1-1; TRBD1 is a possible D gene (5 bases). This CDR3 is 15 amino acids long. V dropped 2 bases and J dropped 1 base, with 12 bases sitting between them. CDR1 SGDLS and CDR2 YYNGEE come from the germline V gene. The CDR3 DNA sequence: TGTGCCAGCAGCGTTGGAGCAGGGCCGAACACTGAAGCTTTCTTT. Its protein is CASSVGAGPNTEAFF. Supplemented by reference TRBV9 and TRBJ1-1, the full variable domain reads DSGVTQTPKHLITATGQRVTLRCSPRSGDLSVYWYQQSLDQGLQFLIQYYNGEERAKGNILERFSAQQFPDLHSELNLSSLELGDSALYFCASSVGAGPNTEAFFGQGTRLTVV.

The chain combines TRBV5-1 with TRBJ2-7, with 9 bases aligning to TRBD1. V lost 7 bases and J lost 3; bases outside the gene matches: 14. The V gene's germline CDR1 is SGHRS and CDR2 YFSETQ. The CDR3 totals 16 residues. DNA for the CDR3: TGCGCCAGCCGATTTACCGAAGGACAGGGGATCTACGAGCAGTACTTC. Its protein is CASRFTEGQGIYEQYF.

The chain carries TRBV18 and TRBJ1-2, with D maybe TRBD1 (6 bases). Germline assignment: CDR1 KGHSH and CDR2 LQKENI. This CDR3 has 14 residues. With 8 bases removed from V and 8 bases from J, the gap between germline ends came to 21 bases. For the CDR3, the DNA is TGTGCCAGCACCCGGGATAGGGACACGAGGGGCTACACCTTC. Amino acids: CASTRDRDTRGYTF.

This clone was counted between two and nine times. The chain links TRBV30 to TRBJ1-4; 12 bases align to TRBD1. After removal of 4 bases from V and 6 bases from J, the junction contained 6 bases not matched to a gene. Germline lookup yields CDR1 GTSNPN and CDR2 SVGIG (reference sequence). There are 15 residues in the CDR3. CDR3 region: CAWTSGDRGHEKLFF. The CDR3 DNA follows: TGTGCCTGGACTTCAGGGGACAGGGGGCATGAAAAACTGTTTTTT. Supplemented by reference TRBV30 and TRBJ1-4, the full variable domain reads SQTIHQWPATLVQPVGSPLSLECTVEGTSNPNLYWYRQAAGRGLQLLFYSVGIGQISSEVPQNLSASRPQDRQFILSSKKLLLSDSGFYLCAWTSGDRGHEKLFFGSGTQLSVL.

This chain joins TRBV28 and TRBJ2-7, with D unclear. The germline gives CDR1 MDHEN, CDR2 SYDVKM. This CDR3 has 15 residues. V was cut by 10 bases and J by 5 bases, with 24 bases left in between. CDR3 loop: CATQNLGVGPNEQYF. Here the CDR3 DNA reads TGTGCCACCCAGAACCTCGGAGTTGGTCCCAACGAGCAGTACTTC.

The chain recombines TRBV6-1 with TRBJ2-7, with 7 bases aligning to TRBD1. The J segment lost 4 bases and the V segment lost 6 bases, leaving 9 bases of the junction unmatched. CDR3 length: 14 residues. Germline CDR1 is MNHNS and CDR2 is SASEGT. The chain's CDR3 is CASRGQTFRYEQYF. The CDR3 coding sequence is TGTGCCAGCAGGGGACAGACATTTAGATACGAGCAGTACTTC.

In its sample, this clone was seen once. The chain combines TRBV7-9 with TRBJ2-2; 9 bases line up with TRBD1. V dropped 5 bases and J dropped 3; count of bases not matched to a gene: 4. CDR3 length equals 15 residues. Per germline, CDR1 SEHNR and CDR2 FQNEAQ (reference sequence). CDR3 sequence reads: CASSGQGIDTGELFF. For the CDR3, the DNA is TGTGCCAGCAGCGGACAGGGGATAGACACCGGGGAGCTGTTTTTT.

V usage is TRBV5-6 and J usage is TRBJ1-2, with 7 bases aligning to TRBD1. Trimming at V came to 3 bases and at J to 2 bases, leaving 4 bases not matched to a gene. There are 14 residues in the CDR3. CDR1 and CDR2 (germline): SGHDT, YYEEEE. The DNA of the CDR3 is TGTGCCAGCAGCTCAGGGACAGCAAACTATGGCTACACCTTC. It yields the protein CASSSGTANYGYTF.

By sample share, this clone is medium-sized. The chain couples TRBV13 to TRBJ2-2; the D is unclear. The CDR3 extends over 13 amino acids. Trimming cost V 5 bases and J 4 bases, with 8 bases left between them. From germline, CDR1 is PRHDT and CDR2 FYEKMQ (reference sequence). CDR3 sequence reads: CASSPGPTGELFF. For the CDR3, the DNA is TGTGCCAGCAGCCCCGGGCCCACCGGGGAGCTGTTTTTT.